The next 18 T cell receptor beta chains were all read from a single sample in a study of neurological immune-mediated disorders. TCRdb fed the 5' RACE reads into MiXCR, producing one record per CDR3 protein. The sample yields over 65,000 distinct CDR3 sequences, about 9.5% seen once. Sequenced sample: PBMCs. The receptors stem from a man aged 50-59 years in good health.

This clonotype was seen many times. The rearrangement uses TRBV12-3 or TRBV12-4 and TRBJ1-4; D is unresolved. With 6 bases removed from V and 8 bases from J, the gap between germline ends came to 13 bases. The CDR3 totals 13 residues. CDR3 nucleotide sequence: TGTGCCAGCAGCCTAGGGCTAGGGGAAAAACTGTTTTTT. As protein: CASSLGLGEKLFF.

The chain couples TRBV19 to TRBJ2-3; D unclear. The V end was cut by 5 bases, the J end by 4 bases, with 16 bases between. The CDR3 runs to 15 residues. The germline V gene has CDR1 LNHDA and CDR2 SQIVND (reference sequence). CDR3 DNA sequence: TGTGCCAGTAGTCCGACAACACCTGGCGCAGATACGCAGTATTTT. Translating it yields CASSPTTPGADTQYF.

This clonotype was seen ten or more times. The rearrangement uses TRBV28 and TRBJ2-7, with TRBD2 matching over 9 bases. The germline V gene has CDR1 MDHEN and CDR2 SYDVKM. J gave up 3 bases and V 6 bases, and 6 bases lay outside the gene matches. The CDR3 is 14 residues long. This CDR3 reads CASSLLAGLYEQYF. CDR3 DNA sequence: TGTGCCAGCAGCCTACTAGCGGGTCTCTACGAGCAGTACTTC.

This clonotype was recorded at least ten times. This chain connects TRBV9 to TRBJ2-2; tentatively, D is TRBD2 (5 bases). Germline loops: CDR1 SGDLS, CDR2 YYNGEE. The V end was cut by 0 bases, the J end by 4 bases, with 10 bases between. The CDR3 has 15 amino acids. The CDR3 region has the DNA TGTGCCAGCAGCGTAGAGCCGCTAGCCACCGGGGAGCTGTTTTTT. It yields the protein CASSVEPLATGELFF.

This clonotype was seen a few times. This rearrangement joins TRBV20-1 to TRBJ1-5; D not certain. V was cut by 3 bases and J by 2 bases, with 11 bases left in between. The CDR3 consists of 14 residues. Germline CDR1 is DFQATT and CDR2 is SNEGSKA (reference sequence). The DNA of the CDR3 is TGCAGTGCTAGGGTGGGCGCCGGCAATCAGCCCCAGCATTTT. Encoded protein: CSARVGAGNQPQHF.

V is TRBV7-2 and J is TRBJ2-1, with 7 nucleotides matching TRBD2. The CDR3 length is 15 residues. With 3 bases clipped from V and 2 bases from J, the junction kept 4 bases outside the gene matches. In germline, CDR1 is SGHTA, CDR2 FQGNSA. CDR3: CASSFSGGPYNEQFF. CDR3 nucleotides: TGTGCCAGCAGCTTTTCGGGAGGCCCCTACAATGAGCAGTTCTTC.

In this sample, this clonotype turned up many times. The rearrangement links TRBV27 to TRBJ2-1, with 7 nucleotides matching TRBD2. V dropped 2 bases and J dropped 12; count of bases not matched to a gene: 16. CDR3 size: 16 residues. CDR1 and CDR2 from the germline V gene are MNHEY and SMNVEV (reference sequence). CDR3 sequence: CASSLDSRGVPSGQFF. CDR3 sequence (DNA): TGTGCCAGCAGTTTAGATAGCCGGGGGGTGCCCAGTGGGCAGTTCTTC.

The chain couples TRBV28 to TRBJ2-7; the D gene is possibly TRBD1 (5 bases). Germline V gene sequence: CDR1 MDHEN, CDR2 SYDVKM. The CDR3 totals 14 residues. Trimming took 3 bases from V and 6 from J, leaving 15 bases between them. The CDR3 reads CASSFSAGNSEQYF. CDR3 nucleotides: TGTGCCAGCAGTTTCTCGGCAGGGAATTCCGAGCAGTACTTC.

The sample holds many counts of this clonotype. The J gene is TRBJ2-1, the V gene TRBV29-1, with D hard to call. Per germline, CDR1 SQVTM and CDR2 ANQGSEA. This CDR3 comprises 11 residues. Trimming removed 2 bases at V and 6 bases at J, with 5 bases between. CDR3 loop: CSVERFNEQFF. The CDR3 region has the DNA TGCAGCGTTGAACGGTTCAATGAGCAGTTCTTC.

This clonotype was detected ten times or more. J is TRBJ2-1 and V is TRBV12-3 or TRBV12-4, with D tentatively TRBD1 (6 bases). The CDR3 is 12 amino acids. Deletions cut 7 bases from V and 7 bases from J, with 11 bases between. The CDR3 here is CASNNQGNEQFF. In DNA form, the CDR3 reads TGTGCCAGCAACAATCAGGGGAATGAGCAGTTCTTC.

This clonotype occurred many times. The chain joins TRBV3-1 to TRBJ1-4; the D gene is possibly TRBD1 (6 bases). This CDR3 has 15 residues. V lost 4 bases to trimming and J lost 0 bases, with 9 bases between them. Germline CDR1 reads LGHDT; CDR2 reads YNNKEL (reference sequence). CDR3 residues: CASSRRDTTNEKLFF. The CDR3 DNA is TGTGCCAGCAGCCGCAGGGACACAACTAATGAAAAACTGTTTTTT.

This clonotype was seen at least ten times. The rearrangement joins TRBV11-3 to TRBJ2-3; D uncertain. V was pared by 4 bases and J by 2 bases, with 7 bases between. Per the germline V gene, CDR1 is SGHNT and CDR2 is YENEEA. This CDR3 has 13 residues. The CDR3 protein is CASSYTITDTQYF. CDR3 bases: TGTGCCAGCAGCTACACAATCACAGATACGCAGTATTTT.

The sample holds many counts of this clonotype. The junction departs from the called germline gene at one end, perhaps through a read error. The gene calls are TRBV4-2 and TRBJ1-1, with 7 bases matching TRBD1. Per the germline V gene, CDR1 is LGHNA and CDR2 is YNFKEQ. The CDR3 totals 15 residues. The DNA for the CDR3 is TGTGCCAGCAGCCAAGAAAAAACAGGGGCCGGTTCCTATCTCTTT. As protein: CASSQEKTGAGSYLF.

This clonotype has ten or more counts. CDR3: CASSVDLLLTEAFF. The CDR3 DNA is TGTGCCAGCAGCGTAGACTTATTGTTAACTGAAGCTTTCTTT. This rearrangement joins TRBV9 to TRBJ1-1; D is uncertain. Germline V lookup: CDR1 SGDLS, CDR2 YYNGEE. The CDR3 length is 14 residues. V shed 0 bases and J shed 5 bases, with 11 bases lying between them.

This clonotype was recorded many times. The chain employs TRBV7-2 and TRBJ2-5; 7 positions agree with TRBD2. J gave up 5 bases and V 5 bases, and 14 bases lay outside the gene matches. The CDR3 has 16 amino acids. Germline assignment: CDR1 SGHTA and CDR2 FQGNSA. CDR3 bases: TGTGCCAGCAGCCAGAGTACCGGGACTATTACTGAGACCCAGTACTTC. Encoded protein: CASSQSTGTITETQYF.

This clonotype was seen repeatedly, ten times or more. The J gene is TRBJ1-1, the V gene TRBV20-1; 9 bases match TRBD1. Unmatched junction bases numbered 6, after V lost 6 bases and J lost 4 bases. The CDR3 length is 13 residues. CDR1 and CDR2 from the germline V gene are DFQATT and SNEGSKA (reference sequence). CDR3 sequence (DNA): TGCAGTGCATCTTTGACAGGGGGCACTGAAGCTTTCTTT. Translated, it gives CSASLTGGTEAFF.

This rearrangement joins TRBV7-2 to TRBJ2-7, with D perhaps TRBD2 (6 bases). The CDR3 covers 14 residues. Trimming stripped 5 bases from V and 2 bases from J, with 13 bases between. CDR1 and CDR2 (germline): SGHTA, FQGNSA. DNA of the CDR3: TGTGCCAGCAGCCCCCGTAGCGGACCCTACGAGCAGTACTTC. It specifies CASSPRSGPYEQYF.

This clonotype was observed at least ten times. The CDR3 reads CASSPPRTGQYF. CDR3 in DNA: TGTGCCAGCAGCCCCCCAAGGACGGGGCAGTACTTC. The J gene is TRBJ2-7, the V gene TRBV6-2 or TRBV6-3, with no clear D. This CDR3 comprises 12 residues. Trimming removed 6 bases from V and 9 bases from J, with 15 bases in between. Germline V CDR1 and CDR2: MNHEY, SVGEGT.